Each of the 16 T cell receptor beta chains below was sequenced from the same sample in a study of blood T cell repertoires in COVID-19. The repertoire was sequenced with immunoSEQ multiplex PCR; TCRdb's copy has only in-frame clones and lacks some. The sample consists of approximately 320,000 clones, roughly 85% of them appearing once. The sequenced sample was peripheral blood. The receptor set was obtained from a human donor in a cohort sampled during active COVID-19.

This chain joins TRBV4-1 and TRBJ1-1; 7 positions agree with TRBD1. The CDR3 covers 18 residues. Germline V CDR1 and CDR2: MGHRA, YSYEKL. V was pared by 2 bases and J by 11 bases, with 23 bases of the junction left unmatched. In DNA, the CDR3 is TGCGCCAGCAGCCAATCTCCGTTATGGGGACAGCAGTTCCGCGGCGCTTTCTTT. It encodes CASSQSPLWGQQFRGAFF.

This clone appeared once. The V and J genes are TRBV12-5 and TRBJ1-2, with D hard to call. V was pared by 5 bases and J by 3 bases, with 16 bases between. CDR3 length equals 15 residues. Germline V gene data show CDR1 as LGHNT and CDR2 as FRNRAP. DNA of the CDR3: TGTGCTAGTGGTCCGATGTGGAGTGAATACTATGGCTACACCTTC. Translation: CASGPMWSEYYGYTF.

The chain recombines TRBV5-4 with TRBJ2-1; TRBD2 aligns across 8 bases. The CDR3 totals 15 residues. J was trimmed by 8 bases and V by 0 bases; bases with no gene match: 7. Germline lookup yields CDR1 SGHNT and CDR2 YYREEE (reference sequence). In DNA, the CDR3 is TGTGCCAGCAGCTTGGCCATCGGGGGGGCCTATGAGCAGTTCTTC. Translated, it gives CASSLAIGGAYEQFF.

A single count supports this clone. This sequence joins TRBV7-9 and TRBJ2-7, with D possibly being TRBD2 (5 bases). The CDR3 has 14 amino acids. Trimming took off 2 bases at V and 5 bases at J, with 13 bases between the two ends. CDR1 is SEHNR and CDR2 is FQNEAQ in the germline V gene (reference sequence). The CDR3 DNA reads as TGTGCCAGCAGCTTAAGCCAGGTTAGCGACGAGCAGTACTTC. Amino acids: CASSLSQVSDEQYF.

CDR3 amino acids: CASTLTGGLQKLFF. The CDR3 DNA sequence: TGTGCCAGCACCCTGACAGGGGGCCTGCAAAAACTGTTTTTT. J is TRBJ1-4 and V is TRBV28; 10 bases align to TRBD1. This CDR3 region has 14 residues. V lost 7 bases, J lost 9 bases, and 8 bases stayed unmatched. Looked up from germline, CDR1 is MDHEN and CDR2 is SYDVKM.

This rearrangement joins TRBV25-1 to TRBJ1-2; D is ambiguous. The CDR3 runs 16 residues. The germline V gene encodes CDR1 MGHDK and CDR2 SYGVNS. The V end was cut by 4 bases, the J end by 6 bases, with 21 bases between. CDR3 nucleotide sequence: TGTGCCAGCAGTGGAGGGCTAGGGCCCGTGCGCGATGGCTACACCTTC. As protein: CASSGGLGPVRDGYTF.

The CDR3 reads CASNHGTAANTGELFF. The DNA for the CDR3 is TGTGCCAGCAACCATGGGACAGCCGCGAACACCGGGGAGCTGTTTTTT. V usage is TRBV27 and J usage is TRBJ2-2, with 7 bases fitting TRBD1. The CDR3 is 16 amino acids. With 7 bases clipped from V and 0 bases from J, the junction kept 8 bases outside the gene matches. Germline-derived CDR1 and CDR2 are MNHEY and SMNVEV (reference sequence).

This clone appeared a few times. V usage is TRBV3-1 (or the pseudogene TRBV3-2) and J usage is TRBJ1-5, with a possible D match to TRBD1 (5 bases). This CDR3 comprises 14 residues. The ends were cut back, 2 bases at V and 5 bases at J, with 10 bases in the middle. Germline CDR1 is LGHDT and CDR2 is YNNKEL (reference sequence). The CDR3 nucleotides are TGTGCCAGCAGCCAAAGATGGGGGGATCAGCCCCAGCATTTT. It codes for CASSQRWGDQPQHF.

This rearrangement joins TRBV29-1 to TRBJ1-5, with a tentative D call TRBD1 (5 bases). Germline CDR1 SQVTM, CDR2 ANQGSEA. V was pared by 4 bases and J by 1 base, with 8 bases between. The CDR3 is made up of 13 amino acids. The CDR3 DNA follows: TGCAGCGTTGGGGGGGGGAGCAATCAGCCCCAGCATTTT. Protein product: CSVGGGSNQPQHF.

This clone was recorded a few times. V usage is TRBV4-1 and J usage is TRBJ2-7; D possibly corresponds to TRBD2 (5 bases). Germline CDR1 reads MGHRA; CDR2 reads YSYEKL. The CDR3 totals 14 residues. Trimming cost V 1 base and J 5 bases, with 12 bases left between them. The CDR3 loop is CASSQGIEGNEQYF. CDR3 DNA: TGCGCCAGCAGCCAAGGGATTGAGGGCAACGAGCAGTACTTC.

The gene calls are TRBV19 and TRBJ1-4; tentative D call: TRBD1 (5 bases). This CDR3 has 14 amino acids. The germline CDR1 and CDR2 sequences are LNHDA and SQIVND (reference sequence). V was shortened by 5 bases and J by 0 bases, with 7 bases between the two germline ends. The DNA for the CDR3 is TGTGCCAGTAGTTGGGGGGCAACTAATGAAAAACTGTTTTTT. Its translation: CASSWGATNEKLFF.

The V gene is TRBV18, the J gene TRBJ2-4; TRBD1 matches 9 bases. Trimming removed 6 bases from V and 0 bases from J; junction bases left unmatched: 12. The CDR3 is made up of 18 amino acids. CDR1 and CDR2 (germline): KGHSH, LQKENI. For the CDR3, the DNA is TGTGCCAGCTCGCCGGCCGGGACAGGGTTTCTAGCCAAAAACATTCAGTACTTC. It specifies CASSPAGTGFLAKNIQYF.

This rearrangement joins TRBV11-2 to TRBJ2-7; D remains ambiguous. V dropped 2 bases and J dropped 7 bases, with 15 bases sitting between them. Germline CDR1 SGHAT, CDR2 FQNNGV. The CDR3 totals 14 residues. CDR3 bases: TGTGCCAGCAGCTTAAGGTCGAGGAAATGGGAGCAGTACTTC. Its protein product is CASSLRSRKWEQYF.

V is TRBV10-3 and J is TRBJ1-2; 8 bases are shared with TRBD1. Germline V gives CDR1 ENHRY, CDR2 SYGVKD. Unmatched junction bases numbered 12, after V lost 2 bases and J lost 1 base. This CDR3 is built from 18 residues. The CDR3 region is CAISEKGTGGTFNYGYTF. Here the CDR3 DNA reads TGTGCCATCAGTGAGAAGGGAACAGGGGGGACGTTTAACTATGGCTACACCTTC.

The V call is TRBV6-5, the J call TRBJ2-2, with no clear D. From germline, CDR1 is MNHEY and CDR2 SVGAGI. V was cut by 5 bases and J by 0 bases, with 7 bases left in between. This CDR3 contains 14 residues. CDR3 region: CASSITPNTGELFF. The CDR3 DNA follows: TGTGCCAGCAGTATTACTCCGAACACCGGGGAGCTGTTTTTT.

The chain carries TRBV30 and TRBJ2-1, with D possibly being TRBD2 (6 bases). Germline CDR1 is GTSNPN and CDR2 is SVGIG (reference sequence). Trimming pared 5 bases from V and 0 bases from J, leaving 8 bases between. The CDR3 is 13 residues long. The CDR3 region has the DNA TGTGCCTGGCGGGGGAGCTCCTACAATGAGCAGTTCTTC. Residues: CAWRGSSYNEQFF.